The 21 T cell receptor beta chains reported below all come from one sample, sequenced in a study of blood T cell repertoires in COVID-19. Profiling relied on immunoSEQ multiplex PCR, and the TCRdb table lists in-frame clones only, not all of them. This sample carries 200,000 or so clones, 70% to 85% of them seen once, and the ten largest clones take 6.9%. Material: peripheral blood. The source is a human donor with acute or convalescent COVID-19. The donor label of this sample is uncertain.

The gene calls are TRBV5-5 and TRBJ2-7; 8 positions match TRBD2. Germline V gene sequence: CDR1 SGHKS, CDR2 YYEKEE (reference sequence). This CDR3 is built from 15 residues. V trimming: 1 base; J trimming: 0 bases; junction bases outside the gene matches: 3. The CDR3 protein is CASSLSGGVSYEQYF. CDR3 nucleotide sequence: TGTGCCAGCAGCTTGAGCGGGGGAGTCTCCTACGAGCAGTACTTC.

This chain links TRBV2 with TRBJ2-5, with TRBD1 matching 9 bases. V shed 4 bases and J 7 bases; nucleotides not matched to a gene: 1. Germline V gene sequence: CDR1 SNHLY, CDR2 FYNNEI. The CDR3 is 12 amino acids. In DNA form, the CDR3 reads TGTGCCAGCAGTGCGGGACAGGGGACCCAGTACTTC. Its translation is CASSAGQGTQYF.

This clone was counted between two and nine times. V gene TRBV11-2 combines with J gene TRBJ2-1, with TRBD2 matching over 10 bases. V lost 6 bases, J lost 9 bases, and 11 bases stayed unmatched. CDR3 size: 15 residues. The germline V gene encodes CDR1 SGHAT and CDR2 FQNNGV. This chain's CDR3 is CASRRSGRASREQFF. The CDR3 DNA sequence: TGTGCCAGCAGGAGAAGCGGGAGGGCCTCTCGTGAGCAGTTCTTC. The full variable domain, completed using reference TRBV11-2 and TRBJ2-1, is EAGVAQSPRYKIIEKRQSVAFWCNPISGHATLYWYQQILGQGPKLLIQFQNNGVVDDSQLPKDRFSAERLKGVDSTLKIQPAKLEDSAVYLCASRRSGRASREQFFGPGTRLTVL.

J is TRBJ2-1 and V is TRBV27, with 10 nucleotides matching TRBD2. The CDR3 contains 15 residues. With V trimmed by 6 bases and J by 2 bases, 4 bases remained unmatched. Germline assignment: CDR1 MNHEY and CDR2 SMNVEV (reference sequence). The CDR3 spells CASSELAGAYNEQFF. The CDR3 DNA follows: TGTGCCAGCAGCGAGCTAGCGGGAGCCTACAATGAGCAGTTCTTC.

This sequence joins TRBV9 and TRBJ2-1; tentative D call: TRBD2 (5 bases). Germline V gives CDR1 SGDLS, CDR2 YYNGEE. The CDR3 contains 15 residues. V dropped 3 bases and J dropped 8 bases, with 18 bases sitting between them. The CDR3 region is CASSGRSGGLDEQFF. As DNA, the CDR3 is TGTGCCAGCAGCGGCCGCAGCGGTGGGCTCGATGAGCAGTTCTTC.

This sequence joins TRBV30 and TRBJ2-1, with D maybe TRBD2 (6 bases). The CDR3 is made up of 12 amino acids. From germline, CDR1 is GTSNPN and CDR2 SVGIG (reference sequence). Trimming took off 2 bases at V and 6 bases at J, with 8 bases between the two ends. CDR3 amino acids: CAWSLGGNEQFF. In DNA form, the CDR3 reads TGTGCCTGGAGTTTGGGGGGCAATGAGCAGTTCTTC. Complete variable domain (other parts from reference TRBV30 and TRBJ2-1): SQTIHQWPATLVQPVGSPLSLECTVEGTSNPNLYWYRQAAGRGLQLLFYSVGIGQISSEVPQNLSASRPQDRQFILSSKKLLLSDSGFYLCAWSLGGNEQFFGPGTRLTVL.

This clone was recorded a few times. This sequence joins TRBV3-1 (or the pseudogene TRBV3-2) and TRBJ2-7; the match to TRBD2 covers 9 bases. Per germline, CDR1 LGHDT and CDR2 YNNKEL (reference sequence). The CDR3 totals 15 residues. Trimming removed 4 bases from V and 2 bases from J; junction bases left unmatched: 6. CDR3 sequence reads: CASSPPSGAAYEQYF. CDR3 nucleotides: TGTGCCAGCAGCCCACCTAGCGGGGCGGCCTACGAGCAGTACTTC.

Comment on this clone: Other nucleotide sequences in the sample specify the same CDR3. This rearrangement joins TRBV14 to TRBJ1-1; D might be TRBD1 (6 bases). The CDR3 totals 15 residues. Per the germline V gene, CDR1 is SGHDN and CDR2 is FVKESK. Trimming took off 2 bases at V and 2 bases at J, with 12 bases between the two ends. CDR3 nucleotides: TGTGCCAGCAGCCAATTGACAGGAGTTAACACTGAAGCTTTCTTT. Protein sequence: CASSQLTGVNTEAFF. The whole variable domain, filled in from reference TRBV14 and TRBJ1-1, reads EAGVTQFPSHSVIEKGQTVTLRCDPISGHDNLYWYRRVMGKEIKFLLHFVKESKQDESGMPNNRFLAERTGGTYSTLKVQPAELEDSGVYFCASSQLTGVNTEAFFGQGTRLTVV.

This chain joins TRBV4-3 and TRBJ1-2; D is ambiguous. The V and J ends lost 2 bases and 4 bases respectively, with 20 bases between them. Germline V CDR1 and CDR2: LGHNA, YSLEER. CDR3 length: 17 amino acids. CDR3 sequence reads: CASSQTAPRGIGYGYTF. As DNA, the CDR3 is TGCGCCAGCAGCCAAACCGCCCCGCGGGGAATCGGCTATGGCTACACCTTC.

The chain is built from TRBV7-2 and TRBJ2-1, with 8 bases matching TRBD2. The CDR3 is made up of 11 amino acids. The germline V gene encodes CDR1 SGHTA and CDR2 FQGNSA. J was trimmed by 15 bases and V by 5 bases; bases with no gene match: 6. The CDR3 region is CASSRGTSPFF. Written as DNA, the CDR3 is TGTGCCAGCAGCCGGGGGACTAGTCCGTTCTTC.

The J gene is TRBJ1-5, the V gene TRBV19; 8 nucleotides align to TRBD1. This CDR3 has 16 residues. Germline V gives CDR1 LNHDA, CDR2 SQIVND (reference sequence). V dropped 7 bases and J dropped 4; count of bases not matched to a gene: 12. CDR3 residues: CASTYRETGVNQPQHF. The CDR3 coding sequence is TGTGCCAGTACTTATAGGGAGACAGGGGTAAATCAGCCCCAGCATTTT.

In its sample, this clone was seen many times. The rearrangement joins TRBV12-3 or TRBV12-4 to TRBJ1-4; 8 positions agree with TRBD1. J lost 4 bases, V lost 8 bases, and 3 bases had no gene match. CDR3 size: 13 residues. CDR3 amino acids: CASWTGINEKLFF. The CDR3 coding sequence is TGTGCCAGCTGGACAGGGATTAATGAAAAACTGTTTTTT.

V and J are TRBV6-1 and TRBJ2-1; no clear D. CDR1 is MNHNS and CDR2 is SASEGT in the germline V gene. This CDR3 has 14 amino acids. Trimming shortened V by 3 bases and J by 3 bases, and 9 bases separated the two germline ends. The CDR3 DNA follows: TGTGCCAGCAGTGATGGCGGCTACTACAATGAGCAGTTCTTC. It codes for CASSDGGYYNEQFF.

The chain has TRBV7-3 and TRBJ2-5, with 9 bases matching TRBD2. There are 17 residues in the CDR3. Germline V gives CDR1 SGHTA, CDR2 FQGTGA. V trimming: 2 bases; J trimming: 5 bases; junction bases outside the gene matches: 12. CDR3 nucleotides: TGTGCCAGCAGCTTAGGGGCGGCGGGAGGGCCCAAGGAGACCCAGTACTTC. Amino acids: CASSLGAAGGPKETQYF. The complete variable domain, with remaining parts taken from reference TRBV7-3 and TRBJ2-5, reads GAGVSQTPSNKVTEKGKYVELRCDPISGHTALYWYRQSLGQGPEFLIYFQGTGAADDSGLPNDRFFAVRPEGSVSTLKIQRTERGDSAVYLCASSLGAAGGPKETQYFGPGTRLLVL.

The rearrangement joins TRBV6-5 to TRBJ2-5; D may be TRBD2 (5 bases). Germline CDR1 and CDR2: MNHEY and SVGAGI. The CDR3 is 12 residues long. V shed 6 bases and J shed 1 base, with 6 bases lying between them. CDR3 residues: CASSRGQETQYF. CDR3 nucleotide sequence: TGTGCCAGCAGCCGGGGCCAAGAGACCCAGTACTTC.

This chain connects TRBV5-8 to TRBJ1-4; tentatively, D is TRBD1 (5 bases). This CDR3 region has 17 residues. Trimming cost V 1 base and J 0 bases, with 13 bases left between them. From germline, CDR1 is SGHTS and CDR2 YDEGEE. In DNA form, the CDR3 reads TGTGCCAGCAGCTTGAGGGGAAGCTTGGCAACTAATGAAAAACTGTTTTTT. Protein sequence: CASSLRGSLATNEKLFF.

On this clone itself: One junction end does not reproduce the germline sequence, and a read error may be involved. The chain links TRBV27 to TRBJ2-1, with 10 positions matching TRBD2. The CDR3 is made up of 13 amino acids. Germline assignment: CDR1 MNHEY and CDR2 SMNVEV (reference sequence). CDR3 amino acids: CASSLAGVNEQFF. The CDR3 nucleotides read TGTGCAAGCAGCCTAGCGGGAGTCAATGAGCAGTTCTTC.

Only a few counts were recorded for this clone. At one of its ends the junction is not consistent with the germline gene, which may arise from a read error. The CDR3 DNA reads TGCGCGACAGAGACTAATGAAAAACTGTTTTTT. Protein sequence: CATETNEKLFF. V gene TRBV28 combines with J gene TRBJ1-4; tentative D call: TRBD1 (5 bases). CDR3 size: 11 residues. CDR1 and CDR2 (germline): MDHEN, SYDVKM.

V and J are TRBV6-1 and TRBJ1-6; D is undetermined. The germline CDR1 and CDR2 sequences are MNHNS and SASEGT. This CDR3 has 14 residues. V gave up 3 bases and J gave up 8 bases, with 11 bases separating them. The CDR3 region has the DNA TGTGCCAGCAGTGAGAGGGTGAGGGATTCACCCCTCCACTTT. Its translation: CASSERVRDSPLHF.

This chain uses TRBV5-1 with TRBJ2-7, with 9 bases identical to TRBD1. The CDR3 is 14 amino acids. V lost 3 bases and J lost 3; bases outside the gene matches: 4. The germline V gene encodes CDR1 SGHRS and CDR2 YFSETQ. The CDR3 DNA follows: TGCGCCAGCAGCTCGGGACAGGGAAGCTACGAGCAGTACTTC. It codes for CASSSGQGSYEQYF. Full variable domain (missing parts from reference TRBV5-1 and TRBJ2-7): KAGVTQTPRYLIKTRGQQVTLSCSPISGHRSVSWYQQTPGQGLQFLFEYFSETQRNKGNFPGRFSGRQFSNSRSEMNVSTLELGDSALYLCASSSGQGSYEQYFGPGTRLTVT.

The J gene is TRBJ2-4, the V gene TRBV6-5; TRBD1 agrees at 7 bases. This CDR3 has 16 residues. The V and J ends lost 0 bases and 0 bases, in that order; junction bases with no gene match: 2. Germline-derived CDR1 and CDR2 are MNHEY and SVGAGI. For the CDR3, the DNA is TGTGCCAGCAGTTACTCAGGGGGCTTAGCCAAAAACATTCAGTACTTC. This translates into CASSYSGGLAKNIQYF.